This T cell receptor (beta chain) appears in the sequencing data of a study of blood T cell repertoires in COVID-19. Repertoires were generated with immunoSEQ multiplex PCR, while TCRdb's copy carries only in-frame clones and drops some. In the table there are approximately 160,000 clones, just under 85% of which are singletons. The receptor was derived from a man between 40 and 49 years old who had recovered from COVID-19. The sequenced sample was peripheral blood.

The CDR3 loop reads CASSLASERAEQFF. The CDR3 nucleotides read TGTGCCAGCAGCTTAGCAAGTGAGAGAGCGGAGCAGTTCTTC. The V call is TRBV7-8, the J call TRBJ2-1; D uncertain. V was clipped by 0 bases and J by 10 bases, with 13 bases between them. The CDR3 has 14 residues. Germline V gene data show CDR1 as SGHVS and CDR2 as FQNEAQ.